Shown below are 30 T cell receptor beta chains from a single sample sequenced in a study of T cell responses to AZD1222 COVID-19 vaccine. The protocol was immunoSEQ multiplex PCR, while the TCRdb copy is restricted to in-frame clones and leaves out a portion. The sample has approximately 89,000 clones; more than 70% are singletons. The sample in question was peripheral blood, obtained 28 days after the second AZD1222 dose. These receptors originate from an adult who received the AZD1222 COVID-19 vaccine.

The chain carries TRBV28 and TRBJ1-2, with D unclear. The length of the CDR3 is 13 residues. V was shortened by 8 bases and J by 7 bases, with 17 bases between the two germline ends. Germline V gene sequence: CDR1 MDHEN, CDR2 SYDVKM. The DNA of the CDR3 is TGTGCCAGCCAGCGGTTTGGGTATGGTGGCTACACCTTC. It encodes CASQRFGYGGYTF.

The CDR3 loop is CATSDSSPGTGGNQPQHF. CDR3 nucleotide sequence: TGTGCCACCAGTGATTCGTCTCCGGGGACAGGGGGGAATCAGCCCCAGCATTTT. The rearrangement joins TRBV24-1 to TRBJ1-5, with 11 bases fitting TRBD1. Germline CDR1 reads KGHDR; CDR2 reads SFDVKD. This CDR3 comprises 18 residues. The J segment lost 4 bases and the V segment lost 2 bases, leaving 9 bases of the junction unmatched.

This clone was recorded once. For the CDR3, the DNA is TGCGCCAGCAGCCGGGCGGTGGCTTCCTACAATGAGCAGTTCTTC. It encodes CASSRAVASYNEQFF. The V call is TRBV4-3, the J call TRBJ2-1; D gene ambiguous. The germline V gene encodes CDR1 LGHNA and CDR2 YSLEER. The CDR3 contains 15 residues. V dropped 4 bases and J dropped 1 base, with 11 bases sitting between them.

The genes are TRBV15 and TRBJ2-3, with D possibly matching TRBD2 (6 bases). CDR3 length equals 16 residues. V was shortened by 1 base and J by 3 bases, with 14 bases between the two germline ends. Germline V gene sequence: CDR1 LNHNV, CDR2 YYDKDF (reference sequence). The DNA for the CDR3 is TGTGCCACCAGCAGAGCTCGAGGAGGGCCAACAGATACGCAGTATTTT. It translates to CATSRARGGPTDTQYF.

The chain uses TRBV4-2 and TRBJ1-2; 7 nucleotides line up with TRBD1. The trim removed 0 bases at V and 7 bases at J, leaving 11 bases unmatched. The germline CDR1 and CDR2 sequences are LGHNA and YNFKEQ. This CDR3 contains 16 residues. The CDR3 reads CASSQDHFKGAGGYTF. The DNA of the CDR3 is TGTGCCAGCAGCCAAGATCATTTTAAGGGGGCAGGTGGCTACACCTTC.

The CDR3, as DNA: TGTGCCAGCAGCCTCTCCCAACTGGCAGGGGGATACACTGAAGCTTTCTTT. It specifies CASSLSQLAGGYTEAFF. The V and J genes are TRBV7-9 and TRBJ1-1; 7 bases map to TRBD1. The CDR3 sequence is 17 residues long. Germline loops: CDR1 SEHNR, CDR2 FQNEAQ (reference sequence). The V and J ends lost 5 bases and 3 bases, in that order; junction bases with no gene match: 15.

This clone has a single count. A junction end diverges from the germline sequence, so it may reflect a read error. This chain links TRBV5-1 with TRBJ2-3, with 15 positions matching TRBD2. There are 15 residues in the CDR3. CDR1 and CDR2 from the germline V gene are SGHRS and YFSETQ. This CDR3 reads CASSLTGTSGGPFGF. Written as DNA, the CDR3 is TGCGCCAGCAGCCTGACCGGGACTAGCGGGGGGCCCTTCGGTTTT.

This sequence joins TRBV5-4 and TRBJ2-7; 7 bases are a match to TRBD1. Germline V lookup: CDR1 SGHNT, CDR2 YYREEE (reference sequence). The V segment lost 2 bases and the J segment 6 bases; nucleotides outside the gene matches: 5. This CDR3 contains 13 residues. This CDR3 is CASSFDRVPEQYF. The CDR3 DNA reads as TGTGCCAGCAGCTTTGACAGGGTTCCCGAGCAGTACTTC.

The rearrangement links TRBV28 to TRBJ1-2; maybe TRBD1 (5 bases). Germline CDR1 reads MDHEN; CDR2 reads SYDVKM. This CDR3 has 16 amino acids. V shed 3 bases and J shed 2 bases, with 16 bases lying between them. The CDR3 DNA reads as TGTGCCAGCAGTTTTATTAGGGTTGCAGGGAACTATGGCTACACCTTC. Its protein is CASSFIRVAGNYGYTF.

The CDR3 DNA follows: TGCGCCAGCAGCAAATTAGCGGGAGGGCGGTGGGAGCAGTACTTC. Translated: CASSKLAGGRWEQYF. The chain uses TRBV5-1 and TRBJ2-7; 11 bases match TRBD2. CDR1 is SGHRS and CDR2 is YFSETQ in the germline V gene. V lost 4 bases and J lost 7; bases outside the gene matches: 10. CDR3 length: 15 amino acids.

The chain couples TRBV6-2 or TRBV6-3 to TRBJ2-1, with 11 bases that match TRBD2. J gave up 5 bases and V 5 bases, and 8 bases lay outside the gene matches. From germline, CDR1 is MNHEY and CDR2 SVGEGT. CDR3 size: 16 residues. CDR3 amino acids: CASSQTSGKRDNEQFF. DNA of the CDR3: TGTGCCAGCAGTCAGACTAGCGGGAAGAGGGACAATGAGCAGTTCTTC.

CDR3 nucleotides: TGTGCCAGCAGCCCCCGGGACAGGGGGAAACACGAGCAGTACTTC. This sequence encodes CASSPRDRGKHEQYF. The chain joins TRBV3-1 (or the pseudogene TRBV3-2) to TRBJ2-7, with 11 bases identical to TRBD1. The ends lost 4 bases at V and 5 bases at J; junction bases unmatched: 7. Germline V gene data show CDR1 as LGHDT and CDR2 as YNNKEL (reference sequence). The CDR3 covers 15 residues.

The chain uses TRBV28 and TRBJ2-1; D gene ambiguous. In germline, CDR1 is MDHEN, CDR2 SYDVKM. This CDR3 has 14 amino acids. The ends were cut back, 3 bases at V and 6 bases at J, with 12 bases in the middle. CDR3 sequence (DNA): TGTGCCAGCAGTTTCCTATGGCTCGGCAATGAGCAGTTCTTC. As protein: CASSFLWLGNEQFF.

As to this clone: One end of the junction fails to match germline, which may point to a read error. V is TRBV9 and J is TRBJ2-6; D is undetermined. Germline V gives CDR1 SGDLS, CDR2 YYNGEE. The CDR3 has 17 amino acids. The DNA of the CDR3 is TGTGCCAGCAGCGTAGGGATGAAATGGGCTGGAGCCAACGTCCTGACTTTC. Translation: CASSVGMKWAGANVLTF.

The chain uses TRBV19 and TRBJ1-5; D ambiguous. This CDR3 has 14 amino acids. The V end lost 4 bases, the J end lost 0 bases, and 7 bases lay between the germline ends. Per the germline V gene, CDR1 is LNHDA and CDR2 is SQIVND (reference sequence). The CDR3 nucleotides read TGTGCCAGTAGTAATTGGAATAGCAATCAGCCCCAGCATTTT. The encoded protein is CASSNWNSNQPQHF.

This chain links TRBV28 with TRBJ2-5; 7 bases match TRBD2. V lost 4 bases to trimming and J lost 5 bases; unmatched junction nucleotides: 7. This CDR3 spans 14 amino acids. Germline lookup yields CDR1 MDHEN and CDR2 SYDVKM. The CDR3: CASSSPLGGETQYF. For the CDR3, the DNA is TGTGCCAGCAGTTCACCCCTCGGGGGGGAGACCCAGTACTTC.

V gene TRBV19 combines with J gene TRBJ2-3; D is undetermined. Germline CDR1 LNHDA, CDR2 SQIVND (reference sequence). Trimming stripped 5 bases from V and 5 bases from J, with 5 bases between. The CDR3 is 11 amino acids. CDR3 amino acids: CASSALDTQYF. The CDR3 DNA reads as TGTGCCAGTAGTGCGCTAGATACGCAGTATTTT.

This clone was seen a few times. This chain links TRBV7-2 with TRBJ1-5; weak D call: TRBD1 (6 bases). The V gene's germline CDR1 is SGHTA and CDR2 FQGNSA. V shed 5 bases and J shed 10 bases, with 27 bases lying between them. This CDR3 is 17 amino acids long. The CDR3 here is CASSPEGGPGYHLPQHF. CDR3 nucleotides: TGTGCCAGCAGCCCAGAGGGGGGGCCCGGGTACCATCTACCCCAGCATTTT.

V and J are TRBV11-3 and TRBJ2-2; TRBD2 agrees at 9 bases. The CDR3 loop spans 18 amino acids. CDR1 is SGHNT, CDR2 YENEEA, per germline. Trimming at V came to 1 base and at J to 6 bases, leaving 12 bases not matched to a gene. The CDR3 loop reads CASSLGWSPSGKAGELFF. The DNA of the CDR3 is TGTGCCAGCAGCTTAGGCTGGAGTCCTAGCGGGAAGGCCGGGGAGCTGTTTTTT.

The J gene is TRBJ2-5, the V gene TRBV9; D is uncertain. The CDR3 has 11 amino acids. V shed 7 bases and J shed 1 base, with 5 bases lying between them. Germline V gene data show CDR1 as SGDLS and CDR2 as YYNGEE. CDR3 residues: CASDSQETQYF. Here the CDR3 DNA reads TGTGCCAGCGACTCCCAAGAGACCCAGTACTTC.

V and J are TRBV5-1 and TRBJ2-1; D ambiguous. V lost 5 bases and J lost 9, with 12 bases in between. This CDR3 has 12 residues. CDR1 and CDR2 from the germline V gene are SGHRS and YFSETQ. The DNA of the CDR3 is TGCGCCAGCAGGATAGACTTTACTGAGCAGTTCTTC. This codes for CASRIDFTEQFF.

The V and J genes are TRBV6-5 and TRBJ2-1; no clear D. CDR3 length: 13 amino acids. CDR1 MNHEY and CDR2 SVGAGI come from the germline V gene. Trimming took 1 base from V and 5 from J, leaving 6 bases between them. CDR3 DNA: TGTGCCAGCAGTTACTGGCGCAACAATGAGCAGTTCTTC. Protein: CASSYWRNNEQFF.

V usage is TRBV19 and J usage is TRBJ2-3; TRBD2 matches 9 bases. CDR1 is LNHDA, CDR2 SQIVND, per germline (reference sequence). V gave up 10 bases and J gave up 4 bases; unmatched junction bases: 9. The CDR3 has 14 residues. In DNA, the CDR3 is TGTGCCACCTCGCTAGCGGGACCTGCAGATACGCAGTATTTT. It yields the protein CATSLAGPADTQYF.

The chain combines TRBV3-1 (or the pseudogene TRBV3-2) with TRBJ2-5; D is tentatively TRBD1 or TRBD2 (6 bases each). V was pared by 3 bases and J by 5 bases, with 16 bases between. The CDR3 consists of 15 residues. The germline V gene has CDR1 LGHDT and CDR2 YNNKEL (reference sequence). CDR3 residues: CASSQGLGGVETQYF. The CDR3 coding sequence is TGTGCCAGCAGCCAGGGCCTCGGGGGCGTGGAGACCCAGTACTTC.

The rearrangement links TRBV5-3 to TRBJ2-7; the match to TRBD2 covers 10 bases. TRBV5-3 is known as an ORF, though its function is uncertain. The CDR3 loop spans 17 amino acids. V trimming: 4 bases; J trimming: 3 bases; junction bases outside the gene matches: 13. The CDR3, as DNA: TGTGCCAGAAGCATCGTTGGTCTAGCGGGGGCCTACTACGAGCAGTACTTC. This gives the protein CARSIVGLAGAYYEQYF.

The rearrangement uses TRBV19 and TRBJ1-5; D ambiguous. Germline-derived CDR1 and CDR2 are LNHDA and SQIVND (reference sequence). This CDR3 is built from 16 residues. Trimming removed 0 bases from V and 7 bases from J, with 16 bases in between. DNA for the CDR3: TGTGCCAGTAGTATAGATCTTAGTGGGTTCGGACAGCCCCAGCATTTT. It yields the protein CASSIDLSGFGQPQHF.

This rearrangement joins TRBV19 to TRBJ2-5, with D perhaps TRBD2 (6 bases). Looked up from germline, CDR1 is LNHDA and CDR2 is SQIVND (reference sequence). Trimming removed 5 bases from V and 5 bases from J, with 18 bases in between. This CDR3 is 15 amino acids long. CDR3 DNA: TGTGCCAGTAGTCCACGGGGACGGAGGGAGGAGACCCAGTACTTC. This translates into CASSPRGRREETQYF.

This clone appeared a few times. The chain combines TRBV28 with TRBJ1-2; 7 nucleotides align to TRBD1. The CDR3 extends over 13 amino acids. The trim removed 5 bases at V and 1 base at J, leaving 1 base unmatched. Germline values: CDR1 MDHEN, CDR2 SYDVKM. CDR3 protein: CASSRQGNYGYTF. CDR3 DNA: TGTGCCAGCAGTCGACAGGGTAACTATGGCTACACCTTC.

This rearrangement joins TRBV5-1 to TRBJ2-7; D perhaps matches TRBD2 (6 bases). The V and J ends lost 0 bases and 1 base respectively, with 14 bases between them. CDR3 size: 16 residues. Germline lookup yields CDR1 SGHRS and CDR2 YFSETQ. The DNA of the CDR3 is TGCGCCAGCAGCTTGGGGGCCGGAGGGGAATCCTACGAGCAGTACTTC. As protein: CASSLGAGGESYEQYF.

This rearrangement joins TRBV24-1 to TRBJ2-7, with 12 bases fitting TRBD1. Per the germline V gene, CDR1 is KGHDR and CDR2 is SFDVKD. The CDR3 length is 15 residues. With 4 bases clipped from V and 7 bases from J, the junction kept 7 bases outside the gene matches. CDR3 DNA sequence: TGTGCCACCAGTGACCCGGGACAGGGGGCGAGGGAGCAGTACTTC. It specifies CATSDPGQGAREQYF.